Each of the 8 T cell receptor beta chains below was sequenced from the same sample in a study of cytomegalovirus exposure and HLA in healthy donors. It was with 60 Vbeta and 13 Jbeta primers that the PCR ran. The method was immunoSEQ multiplex PCR; TCRdb's version includes in-frame clones alone and lacks a portion of them. The top ten clones hold about 1.6% of a sample with about 160,000 clones, 82% of them seen once. Material for sequencing was PBMCs. The source of these receptors is a girl aged 10 to 17 in good health and CMV-seropositive.

This sequence joins TRBV27 and TRBJ2-5; 10 bases are shared with TRBD1. CDR1 MNHEY and CDR2 SMNVEV come from the germline V gene (reference sequence). The CDR3 totals 19 residues. V lost 4 bases, J lost 0 bases, and 14 bases stayed unmatched. This CDR3 is CASSSALGQGSMYQETQYF. CDR3 DNA: TGTGCCAGCAGTTCAGCTTTGGGACAGGGGTCTATGTACCAAGAGACCCAGTACTTC.

There are a few counts of this clone. The chain carries TRBV9 and TRBJ2-1; 10 nucleotides align to TRBD2. Trimming removed 3 bases from V and 8 bases from J; junction bases left unmatched: 11. This CDR3 is 16 amino acids long. Germline lookup yields CDR1 SGDLS and CDR2 YYNGEE. The CDR3 coding sequence is TGTGCCAGCAGCGGTTCAATAGCGGGGGGTTTCTATGAGCAGTTCTTC. Residues: CASSGSIAGGFYEQFF.

This clone was seen a single time. This sequence joins TRBV10-3 and TRBJ2-5; a possible D gene is TRBD1 (5 bases). This CDR3 has 15 amino acids. Germline V CDR1 and CDR2: ENHRY, SYGVKD. Trimming left V 3 bases short and J 5 bases short, with 16 bases between. The CDR3 sequence: CAISESVRAGETQYF. CDR3 bases: TGTGCCATCAGTGAATCCGTCAGGGCTGGGGAGACCCAGTACTTC.

The chain recombines TRBV27 with TRBJ2-7; D remains unclear. Germline CDR1 and CDR2: MNHEY and SMNVEV (reference sequence). The CDR3 length is 14 residues. The V gene lost 3 bases and the J gene lost 0 bases, with 9 bases spanning the gap. The CDR3: CASSLGRFSYEQYF. The CDR3 DNA is TGTGCCAGCAGTTTGGGCAGGTTCTCCTACGAGCAGTACTTC.

The V gene is TRBV7-9, the J gene TRBJ2-2; D remains unclear. The germline gives CDR1 SEHNR, CDR2 FQNEAQ (reference sequence). The CDR3 extends over 13 amino acids. Deletions cut 0 bases from V and 5 bases from J, with 4 bases between. CDR3 DNA sequence: TGTGCCAGCAGCTTAGCGGCAACCGGGGAGCTGTTTTTT. It translates to CASSLAATGELFF.

This clone was found once. This rearrangement joins TRBV20-1 to TRBJ2-1; no firm D call. Germline CDR1 is DFQATT and CDR2 is SNEGSKA (reference sequence). The V end lost 5 bases, the J end lost 9 bases, and 11 bases lay between the germline ends. The CDR3 runs to 11 residues. Written as DNA, the CDR3 is TGCAGTGCTCTGGAATGGGCTGAGCAGTTCTTC. Encoded protein: CSALEWAEQFF.

Here the CDR3 reads CASSQDQGARNEQYF. The CDR3 bases are TGCGCCAGCAGCCAAGATCAGGGGGCCAGGAACGAGCAGTACTTC. The V call is TRBV4-1, the J call TRBJ2-7, with 8 bases fitting TRBD1. The trim removed 0 bases at V and 5 bases at J, leaving 6 bases unmatched. CDR3 length: 15 amino acids. Germline lookup yields CDR1 MGHRA and CDR2 YSYEKL.

This chain links TRBV6-4 with TRBJ2-7; possibly TRBD1 for D (7 bases). Germline values: CDR1 MRHNA, CDR2 SNTAGT. Trimming stripped 6 bases from V and 3 bases from J, with 30 bases between. This CDR3 spans 19 amino acids. The CDR3 DNA sequence: TGTGCCAGCAGCGGTGCCGGGACAGAGACTAGTAACCCCCTCTACGAGCAGTACTTC. Residues: CASSGAGTETSNPLYEQYF.